This T cell receptor (beta chain) originates from a study of blood T cell repertoires in COVID-19. Overall study: The United States, Italy and Spain provided the acute and convalescent COVID-19 samples. The cDNA or gDNA used as material had been derived from T cells, B-cell-depleted T cells, or PBMCs.

Under the authors' procedure: How many nucleated cells were present was estimated from reference gene primer amplification. Some clones are missing from TCRdb's copy, which holds only in-frame ones; the method was immunoSEQ multiplex PCR. Clone size and V and J calls were adopted from that table, with D and trimming inferred from the DNA. The sample yields around 190,000 clones, about 78% seen once. V was pared by 3 bases and J by 4 bases, with 15 bases between. Germline lookup yields CDR1 KGHSH and CDR2 LQKENI. This CDR3 contains 15 residues. The chain joins TRBV18 to TRBJ1-1; D ambiguous. The specimen sequenced was peripheral blood. This receptor was taken from a woman aged 50 to 60 with active or convalescent COVID-19. Here the CDR3 DNA reads TGTGCCAGCTCACCGCGGCAGGAGGCGGGCACTGAAGCTTTCTTT. Its protein product is CASSPRQEAGTEAFF.